This is a list of T cell receptor beta chains from one sample in a study of blood T cell repertoires in COVID-19. Clones were sequenced by immunoSEQ multiplex PCR, and TCRdb holds only the in-frame ones, with some missing. The repertoire holds a few hundred thousand clones, with roughly 85% as singletons. The material sequenced was PBMCs or T cells enriched from blood (not recorded which). These TCRs come from a woman aged 45 to 65 who had recovered from COVID-19. CDR3s include the opening cysteine and the closing phenylalanine or tryptophan. D genes are given only for firm matches. Clone size is given for some rows only: seen once, a few or many times, or a class if the clone is expanded.

j_call d_call clone_size v_call cdr3_nt cdr3_aa
TRBJ2-5 TRBD2 . TRBV4-1 TGCGCCAGCAGCCAAGGCCTTAACCTGGGAGGGCAAGAGACCCAGTACTTC CASSQGLNLGGQETQYF
TRBJ1-6 . few TRBV4-2 TGTGCCAGCAGCCAAGTTGAGCGGAATTCACCCCTCCACTTT CASSQVERNSPLHF
TRBJ2-3 TRBD1 once TRBV10-3 TGTGCCTCGCAAGAGGGGACAGGGCAAAGAGATACGCAGTATTTT CASQEGTGQRDTQYF
TRBJ1-1 TRBD1 once TRBV3-1/TRBV3-2 TGTGCCAGCAGCCAAGGGGACAGGGAAGCTTTCTTT CASSQGDREAFF
TRBJ1-5 . . TRBV2 TGTGCCAGCAGTGGTCGGTACAGTAGCAATCAGCCCCAGCATTTT CASSGRYSSNQPQHF
TRBJ1-6 . . TRBV3-1/TRBV3-2 TGTGCCAGCAGTCCCGGGTCTGCAATCTCCTCACCCCTCCACTTT CASSPGSAISSPLHF
TRBJ1-2 . . TRBV6-5 TGTGCCAGCGCAGCCAGGGGAGACTATGGCTACACCTTC CASAARGDYGYTF
TRBJ2-6 TRBD1 . TRBV23-1 TGCGCCAGCAGTCAAGGGGACAGGGGACATTACTCTGGGGCCAACGTCCTGACTTTC CASSQGDRGHYSGANVLTF
TRBJ1-2 TRBD1 . TRBV4-3 TGCGCCAGCAGCCTCGACAGGGGGTTTAACTATGGCTACACCTTC CASSLDRGFNYGYTF
TRBJ1-2 TRBD1 . TRBV29-1 TGCAGCGTTGGTGAGACAGGGGGAAGTGGCTACACCTTC CSVGETGGSGYTF
TRBJ2-2 TRBD2 . TRBV19 TGTGCCAGTAGTCCGGGACGGACTAGCGCCGGGGAGCTGTTTTTT CASSPGRTSAGELFF
TRBJ1-1 . once TRBV4-1 TGCGCCAGCAGCCAAGTTGTAGGGGTCGCGAACACTGAAGCTTTCTTT CASSQVVGVANTEAFF
TRBJ1-1 TRBD1 . TRBV7-9 TGTGCCAGCAGCTTAACTCGGACAGGGTTGACTGAAGCTTTCTTT CASSLTRTGLTEAFF
TRBJ1-5 . . TRBV12-3/TRBV12-4 TGTGCCAGCAGTTATCAGGAAAATCAGCCCCAGCATTTT CASSYQENQPQHF
TRBJ1-4 TRBD1 . TRBV28 TGTGCCAGCCGCGGACAGGGGGAGGGTGGTGAAAAACTGTTTTTT CASRGQGEGGEKLFF
TRBJ1-2 TRBD1 . TRBV5-8 TGTGCCAGCAGCAACCGGGACAGGGTCGATGGCTACACCTTC CASSNRDRVDGYTF
TRBJ2-5 . . TRBV3-1/TRBV3-2 TGTGCCAGCAGCCCATCGGACAGCGAAGAGACCCAGTACTTC CASSPSDSEETQYF
TRBJ2-1 TRBD1 once TRBV30 TGTGCCTGGGACAGGGATTCCAACAATGAGCAGTTCTTC CAWDRDSNNEQFF
TRBJ2-3 . . TRBV7-8 TGTGCCAGCAGCTCCCAGGGCGATACGCAGTATTTT CASSSQGDTQYF
TRBJ1-5 . . TRBV10-3 TGTGCCATCAGTGGCGGACTCAAAGAAGATCAGCCCCAGCATTTT CAISGGLKEDQPQHF
TRBJ1-2 . once TRBV4-3 TGCGCCAGCAGCCAAGATTCCAGAAGTTATGGCTACACCTTC CASSQDSRSYGYTF
TRBJ1-1 . . TRBV4-2 TGTGCCAGCAGCCAAGTAACGGGGAACACTGAAGCTTTCTTT CASSQVTGNTEAFF
TRBJ2-7 . . TRBV6-5 TGTGCCAGCAGTTACGGCGCAGGGTTTGCAGAGCAGTACTTC CASSYGAGFAEQYF
TRBJ2-2 . . TRBV9 TGTGCCAGCTCGGGGGGCCTCACCGGGGAGCTGTTTTTT CASSGGLTGELFF